This T cell receptor (beta chain) is drawn from a study of identical twins. Findings of the study overall: The more abundant beta clonotypes in cord blood had fewer insertions, and memory repertoires did not show this.

This clonotype was seen a handful of times. Its antigen is currently unknown. TCRdb re-derived calls from the 5' RACE reads in MiXCR, one entry per CDR3 protein. The table lists 550,000 to 700,000 distinct CDR3 sequences, about 20% of them singletons. Deletions cut 4 bases from V and 0 bases from J, with 15 bases between. The CDR3 is 16 amino acids. Per germline, CDR1 KGHSH and CDR2 LQKENI. These sequences were also reported in another study, on T cells expressing NK-cell markers. That source reports: CD8+ T cells in six donors included dominant NKG2C+ clonotypes at about 1.0-7.0%. Expanded NKG2C+ T cell clones were not confirmed as HCMV-specific.

The source is a young woman in good health. The sample consisted of PBMCs. The chain links TRBV18 to TRBJ1-1, with D possibly being TRBD1 (6 bases). CDR3 protein: CASSLQGPMMNTEAFF. DNA of the CDR3: TGTGCCAGCTCACTACAGGGACCGATGATGAACACTGAAGCTTTCTTT.